The T cell receptor beta chain under discussion was sequenced for a study of blood T cell repertoires in COVID-19. Assay used: immunoSEQ multiplex PCR; TCRdb lists only in-frame clones, some missing. Here the sample spans 200,000 to 250,000 clones, more than 80% being singletons. The V end was cut by 7 bases, the J end by 3 bases, with 16 bases between. The V gene's germline CDR1 is MDHEN and CDR2 SYDVKM. This CDR3 region has 15 residues. The receptor's source is a man aged 50 to 60 who had been exposed to COVID-19. The specimen was PBMCs or T cells enriched from blood (not recorded which). This sequence joins TRBV28 and TRBJ2-1; D not resolved. The CDR3 nucleotides are TGTGCCAGCACCGCCGGGTCAGAATACTACAATGAGCAGTTCTTC. This encodes CASTAGSEYYNEQFF.